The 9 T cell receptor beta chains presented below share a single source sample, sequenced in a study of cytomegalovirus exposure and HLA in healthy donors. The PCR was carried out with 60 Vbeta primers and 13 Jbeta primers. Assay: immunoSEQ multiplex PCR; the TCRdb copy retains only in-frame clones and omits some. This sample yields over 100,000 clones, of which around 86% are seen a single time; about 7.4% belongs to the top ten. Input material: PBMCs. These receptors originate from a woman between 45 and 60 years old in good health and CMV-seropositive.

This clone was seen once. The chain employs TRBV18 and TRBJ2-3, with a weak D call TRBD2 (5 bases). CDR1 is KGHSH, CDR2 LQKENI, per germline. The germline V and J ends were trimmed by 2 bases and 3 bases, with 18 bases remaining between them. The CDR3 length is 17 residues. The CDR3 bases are TGTGCCAGCTCACCAGGGAGACCCTCTGAGCAGACAGATACGCAGTATTTT. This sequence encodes CASSPGRPSEQTDTQYF. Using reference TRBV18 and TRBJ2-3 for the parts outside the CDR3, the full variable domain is NAGVMQNPRHLVRRRGQEARLRCSPMKGHSHVYWYRQLPEEGLKFMVYLQKENIIDESGMPKERFSAEFPKEGPSILRIQQVVRGDSAAYFCASSPGRPSEQTDTQYFGPGTRLTVL.

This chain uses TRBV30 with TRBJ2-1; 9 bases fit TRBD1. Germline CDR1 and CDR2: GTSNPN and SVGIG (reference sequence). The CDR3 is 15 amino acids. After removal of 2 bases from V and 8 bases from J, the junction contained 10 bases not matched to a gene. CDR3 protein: CAWSLTGGPRDEQFF. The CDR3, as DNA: TGTGCCTGGAGTCTTACAGGGGGCCCCCGAGATGAGCAGTTCTTC. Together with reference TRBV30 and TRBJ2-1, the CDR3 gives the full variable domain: SQTIHQWPATLVQPVGSPLSLECTVEGTSNPNLYWYRQAAGRGLQLLFYSVGIGQISSEVPQNLSASRPQDRQFILSSKKLLLSDSGFYLCAWSLTGGPRDEQFFGPGTRLTVL.

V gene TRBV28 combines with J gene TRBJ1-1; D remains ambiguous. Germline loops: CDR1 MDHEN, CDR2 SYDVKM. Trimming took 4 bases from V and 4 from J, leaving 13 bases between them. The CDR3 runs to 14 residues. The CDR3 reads CASSSPPSGTEAFF. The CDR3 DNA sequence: TGTGCCAGCAGTTCTCCCCCCAGTGGCACTGAAGCTTTCTTT.

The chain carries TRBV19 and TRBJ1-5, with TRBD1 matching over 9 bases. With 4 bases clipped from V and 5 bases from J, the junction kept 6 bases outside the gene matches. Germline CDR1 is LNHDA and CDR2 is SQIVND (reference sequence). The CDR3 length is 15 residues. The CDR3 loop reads CASSNDRGMDQPQHF. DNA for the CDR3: TGTGCCAGTAGTAATGACAGGGGGATGGATCAGCCCCAGCATTTT.

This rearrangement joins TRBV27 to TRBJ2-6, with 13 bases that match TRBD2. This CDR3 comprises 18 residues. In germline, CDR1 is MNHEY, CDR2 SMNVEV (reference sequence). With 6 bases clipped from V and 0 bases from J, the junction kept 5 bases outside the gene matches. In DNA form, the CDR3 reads TGTGCCAGCAGCCAGACTAGCGGGGGGTACTCTGGGGCCAACGTCCTGACTTTC. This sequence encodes CASSQTSGGYSGANVLTF.

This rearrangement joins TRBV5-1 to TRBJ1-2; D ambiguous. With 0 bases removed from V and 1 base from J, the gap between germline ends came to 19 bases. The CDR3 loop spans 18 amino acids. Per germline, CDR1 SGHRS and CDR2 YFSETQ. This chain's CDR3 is CASSLANGELGFNYGYTF. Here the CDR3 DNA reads TGCGCCAGCAGCTTGGCCAACGGGGAGCTGGGTTTTAACTATGGCTACACCTTC.

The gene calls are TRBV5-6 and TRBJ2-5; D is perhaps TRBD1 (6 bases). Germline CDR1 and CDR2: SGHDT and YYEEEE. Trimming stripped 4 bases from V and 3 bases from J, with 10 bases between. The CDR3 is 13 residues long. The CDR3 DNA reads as TGTGCCAGCAGCCGACAGGTTGAAGAGACCCAGTACTTC. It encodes CASSRQVEETQYF. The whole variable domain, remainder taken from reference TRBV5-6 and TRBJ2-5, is DAGVTQSPTHLIKTRGQQVTLRCSPKSGHDTVSWYQQALGQGPQFIFQYYEEEERQRGNFPDRFSGHQFPNYSSELNVNALLLGDSALYLCASSRQVEETQYFGPGTRLLVL.

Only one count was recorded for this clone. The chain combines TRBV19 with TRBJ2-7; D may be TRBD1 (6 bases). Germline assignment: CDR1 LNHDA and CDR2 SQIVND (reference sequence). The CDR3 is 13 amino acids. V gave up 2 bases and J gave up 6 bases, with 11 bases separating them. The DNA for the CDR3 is TGTGCCAGTAGTATAAAACAGGGAAGCGAGCAGTACTTC. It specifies CASSIKQGSEQYF.

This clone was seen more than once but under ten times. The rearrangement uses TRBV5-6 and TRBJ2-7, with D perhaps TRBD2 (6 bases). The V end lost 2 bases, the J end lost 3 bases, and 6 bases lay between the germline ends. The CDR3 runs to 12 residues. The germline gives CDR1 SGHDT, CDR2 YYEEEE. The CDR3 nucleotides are TGTGCCAGCAGCTTCGGGGGCTACGAGCAGTACTTC. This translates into CASSFGGYEQYF.